Detailed here is one TCR beta chain. The antigen is not known. V was trimmed by 6 bases and J by 2 bases, leaving 9 bases between them. Germline lookup yields CDR1 LNHDA and CDR2 SQIVND (reference sequence). CDR3 length equals 13 residues. Autoimmune disease history or systemic immunosuppression disqualified patients. This entry comes from a study of OX40 agonist ivuxolimab in advanced cancers. Study summary: A history of anti-PD-1, anti-PD-L1 or anti-CTLA-4 therapy was acceptable, and about 37% had some. Whole-study results and caveats: Blood T cells, both CD4+ and CD8+, expanded clonally by week 6 at 0.1 to 3.0 mg/kg.

Libraries were prepared by immunoSEQ multiplex PCR; TCRdb keeps only in-frame clonotypes and omits some of them. Of around 91,000 clones in the sample, nearly 90% were seen once. The receptor's source is an adult with an advanced solid tumor such as melanoma, head and neck, liver or kidney cancer. The chain combines TRBV19 with TRBJ2-3; D is undetermined. Sequencing was performed on CD4+ or CD8+ T cells sorted from blood, taken in a trial of the OX40 agonist ivuxolimab. The CDR3 here is CASRGPNTDTQYF. The CDR3 DNA follows: TGTGCCAGTAGAGGTCCCAACACAGATACGCAGTATTTT. The full variable domain, rest sourced from reference TRBV19 and TRBJ2-3, is DGGITQSPKYLFRKEGQNVTLSCEQNLNHDAMYWYRQDPGQGLRLIYYSQIVNDFQKGDIAEGYSVSREKKESFPLTVTSAQKNPTAFYLCASRGPNTDTQYFGPGTRLTVL.